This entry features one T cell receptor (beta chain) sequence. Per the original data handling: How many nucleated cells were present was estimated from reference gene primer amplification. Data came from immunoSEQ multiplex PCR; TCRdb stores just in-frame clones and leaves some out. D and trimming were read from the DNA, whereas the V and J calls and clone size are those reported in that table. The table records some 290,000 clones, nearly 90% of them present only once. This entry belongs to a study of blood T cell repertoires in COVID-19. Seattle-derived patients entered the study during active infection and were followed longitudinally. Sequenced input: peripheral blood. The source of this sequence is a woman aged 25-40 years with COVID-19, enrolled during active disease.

CDR3 in amino acids: CASSKLARSYEQYF. CDR3 coding DNA: TGTGCCAGCAGTAAGCTAGCTCGCTCCTACGAGCAGTACTTC. The chain is built from TRBV6-2 or TRBV6-3 and TRBJ2-7; tentatively, D is TRBD2 (5 bases). CDR3 length: 14 residues. Looked up from germline, CDR1 is MNHEY and CDR2 is SVGEGT. V lost 5 bases, J lost 0 bases, and 11 bases lay in between.